This T cell receptor (beta chain) was captured in a study of T cells after yellow fever vaccination. Study context: Fractions with few cells were prepared using SMART-Seq v4 Ultra Low Input.

This CDR3 is built from 12 residues. Germline lookup yields CDR1 DFQATT and CDR2 SNEGSKA (reference sequence). Trimming shortened V by 6 bases and J by 5 bases, and 13 bases separated the two germline ends. Each CDR3 protein gets one entry after TCRdb re-called the 5' RACE reads with MiXCR. The sample lists approximately 550,000 distinct CDR3 sequences, under 25% seen once, with roughly 13% in the top ten. This sequence joins TRBV20-1 and TRBJ2-5, with D unresolved. The origin of this receptor is a man between 25 and 39 years old who received the YFV17D yellow fever vaccine. The material sequenced was PBMCs, taken 15 days after the yellow fever booster vaccination. The CDR3 region is CSARDWPETQYF. Written as DNA, the CDR3 is TGCAGTGCCCGAGATTGGCCCGAGACCCAGTACTTC.